This is a list of T cell receptor beta chains from one sample in a study of cytomegalovirus exposure and HLA in healthy donors. Repertoires were generated with immunoSEQ multiplex PCR, while TCRdb's copy carries only in-frame clones and drops some. The sample consists of under 200,000 clones, roughly 75% of them appearing once. The sequenced material came from PBMCs. The receptors were sampled from a male donor in good health and CMV-seronegative. The CDR3 runs from the conserved cysteine through the conserved F or W. Fields, in order: clone size, V gene, J gene, CDR3 protein. Rows give clone size only sometimes, using once, few, many, or a class for an expanded clone.

many,TRBV6-4,TRBJ2-3,CASSERTGGRDTQYF
few,TRBV6-6,TRBJ2-3,CASSYLGGHTQYF
-,TRBV5-6,TRBJ2-3,CASSASPGQDTQYF
-,TRBV4-1,TRBJ1-1,CASSQRSEAFF
-,TRBV7-3,TRBJ2-7,CASSFGVAYEQYF
-,TRBV7-2,TRBJ2-7,CASSSSSYEQYF
-,TRBV20-1,TRBJ2-5,CSARDRETQYF
-,TRBV9,TRBJ2-3,CASSPTGLGTDTQYF
-,TRBV6-5,TRBJ1-2,CASSPQQSYGYTF
-,TRBV30,TRBJ2-5,CAWTAAAGRTQTQYF
-,TRBV11-3,TRBJ2-7,CASSLGPLAGGYEQYF
few,TRBV27,TRBJ1-1,CASSPRTGTTEAFF
few,TRBV6-6,TRBJ2-1,CASGGATGRFF
once,TRBV2,TRBJ1-3,CASSSDRGYTIYF
-,TRBV7-8,TRBJ2-3,CASSFWRGSTDTQYF
-,TRBV5-1,TRBJ1-1,CASSLGSQGMGFF
-,TRBV28,TRBJ2-5,CASSPDSIIETQYF
-,TRBV11-2,TRBJ2-5,CASSSGQGRETQYF
-,TRBV6-1,TRBJ2-5,CATRAGGAGQETQYF
-,TRBV6-7,TRBJ2-1,CASSCTTDSYNEQFF
-,TRBV28,TRBJ2-7,CASSLYRLGEQYF